These T cell receptor beta chains were read from a single sample in a study of identical twins. MiXCR, run by TCRdb on the 5' RACE reads, gives a single entry per CDR3 protein. The table lists under 350,000 distinct CDR3 sequences, roughly 10% of them singletons. The same data also contributed to another study, on yellow fever vaccine responses in identical twins.

The sequencing sample was made of CD8+ T cells sorted from blood. All receptors come from a woman aged 18-30 years in good health. Each CDR3 is given with its conserved first and last residue. The order of the fields is J gene, clone size, D gene, V gene, CDR3 protein, CDR3 DNA. D genes are given only for firm matches. Clone size is shown for a subset of rows, as once, few, many or a class of expanded clone.

TRBJ2-1,many,TRBD2,TRBV5-1,CASSYRLAGGINEQFF,TGCGCCAGCAGCTACAGACTAGCGGGAGGGATCAATGAGCAGTTCTTC
TRBJ2-5,few,TRBD2,TRBV20-1,CSARRGGGRLQETQYF,TGCAGTGCTAGACGGGGCGGGGGGCGGTTACAAGAGACCCAGTACTTC
TRBJ2-7,few,-,TRBV20-1,CSARDPDSIYEQYF,TGCAGTGCAAGGGACCCTGACTCGATATACGAGCAGTACTTC
TRBJ2-1,-,TRBD2,TRBV4-3,CTSSQDGLAGGYNEQFF,TGCACCAGCAGCCAAGATGGGCTAGCGGGAGGGTACAATGAGCAGTTCTTC
TRBJ2-7,many,TRBD1,TRBV20-1,CSARDLDRTYEQYF,TGCAGTGCTAGAGATTTGGACAGGACCTACGAGCAGTACTTC
TRBJ2-5,-,TRBD2,TRBV2,CASSESTSGLQETQYF,TGTGCCAGCAGTGAATCGACTAGCGGACTCCAAGAGACCCAGTACTTC
TRBJ2-1,many,TRBD2,TRBV9,CASSVAWTSGSDEQFF,TGTGCCAGCAGCGTAGCTTGGACTAGCGGGAGCGATGAGCAGTTCTTC
TRBJ2-7,-,-,TRBV5-5,CASSPFGNSYEQYF,TGTGCCAGCAGTCCCTTCGGAAACTCCTACGAGCAGTACTTC
TRBJ1-5,many,TRBD1,TRBV4-2,CASSLGQENQPQHF,TGTGCCAGCAGCCTGGGACAGGAGAATCAGCCCCAGCATTTT
TRBJ2-1,many,TRBD1,TRBV10-2,CASSAPGQGKDNEQFF,TGCGCCAGCAGCGCACCGGGACAGGGGAAAGACAATGAGCAGTTCTTC
TRBJ2-5,-,TRBD2,TRBV7-6,CASSLWYGRTGGSGGETQYF,TGTGCCAGCAGCTTATGGTATGGTCGGACTGGCGGGAGCGGAGGAGAGACCCAGTACTTC
TRBJ2-7,many,-,TRBV10-3,CAISDRGHEQYF,TGTGCCATCAGTGACAGGGGACACGAGCAGTACTTC
TRBJ2-7,-,-,TRBV28,CASSPRYGSYEQYF,TGTGCCAGCAGTCCTCGTTACGGATCCTACGAGCAGTACTTC
TRBJ1-5,few,-,TRBV20-1,CSARGDSNQPQHF,TGCAGTGCTAGGGGGGATAGCAATCAGCCCCAGCATTTT
TRBJ2-3,-,TRBD1,TRBV27,CASSWGTGTTDTQYF,TGTGCCAGCAGCTGGGGGACAGGGACTACAGATACGCAGTATTTT
TRBJ2-5,many,TRBD2,TRBV11-2,CASSLGPLAGGQETQYF,TGTGCCAGCAGCTTAGGCCCCCTAGCGGGAGGACAAGAGACCCAGTACTTC
TRBJ2-5,few,TRBD2,TRBV2,CASSDWLAGEETQYF,TGTGCCAGCAGTGATTGGCTAGCGGGAGAAGAGACCCAGTACTTC
TRBJ1-4,-,-,TRBV29-1,CSASDRFEKLFF,TGCAGCGCAAGCGACAGGTTTGAAAAACTGTTTTTT
TRBJ1-1,few,TRBD1,TRBV27,CASYGQGANTEAFF,TGTGCCAGTTACGGACAGGGGGCGAACACTGAAGCTTTCTTT
TRBJ2-7,-,TRBD2,TRBV27,CASSTQIAGDLYEQYF,TGTGCCAGCAGTACCCAAATAGCGGGGGACCTCTACGAGCAGTACTTC
TRBJ2-7,few,-,TRBV9,CASSGGTASYEQYF,TGTGCCAGCAGCGGCGGGACCGCATCCTACGAGCAGTACTTC
TRBJ2-7,few,TRBD1,TRBV29-1,CSVMTGLGLEQYF,TGCAGCGTCATGACAGGGCTGGGTCTCGAGCAGTACTTC
TRBJ2-7,few,-,TRBV6-2/TRBV6-3,CASSYGDDSYEQYF,TGTGCCAGCAGTTACGGCGACGATAGTTACGAGCAGTACTTC
TRBJ2-1,few,-,TRBV30,CAWSVLIGNEQFF,TGTGCCTGGAGTGTACTAATCGGCAATGAGCAGTTCTTC
TRBJ2-7,many,TRBD1,TRBV12-3/TRBV12-4,CASSPFLGQSYEQYF,TGTGCCAGCAGTCCTTTCTTGGGACAGTCCTACGAGCAGTACTTC
TRBJ2-1,-,-,TRBV14,CASSHSPNEQFF,TGTGCCAGCAGCCATTCGCCCAATGAGCAGTTCTTC
TRBJ2-2,few,-,TRBV15,CATSRDGPGELFF,TGTGCCACCAGCAGAGATGGTCCCGGGGAGCTGTTTTTT
TRBJ2-1,-,-,TRBV4-1,CASSQALLVNNEQFF,TGCGCCAGCAGCCAAGCCTTACTGGTTAACAATGAGCAGTTCTTC
TRBJ1-1,many,-,TRBV12-3/TRBV12-4,CASSPKTEAFF,TGTGCCAGCAGTCCGAAAACTGAAGCTTTCTTT
TRBJ2-4,many,TRBD2,TRBV2,CASRTGLAGAMAKNIQYF,TGTGCCAGCAGAACCGGACTAGCGGGAGCCATGGCCAAAAACATTCAGTACTTC
TRBJ1-5,few,-,TRBV6-2/TRBV6-3,CASTKGPNQPQHF,TGTGCCAGCACCAAGGGTCCGAATCAGCCCCAGCATTTT
TRBJ1-2,-,TRBD1,TRBV11-2,CASSLTTGAYGYTF,TGTGCCAGCAGCTTAACTACAGGGGCCTATGGCTACACCTTC
TRBJ2-1,many,-,TRBV11-2,CASSLNSGHGGVYFEQFF,TGTGCCAGCAGCTTAAATTCGGGTCACGGCGGGGTTTACTTCGAGCAGTTCTTC
TRBJ2-1,few,TRBD2,TRBV7-9,CASSQSPGTSNEQFF,TGTGCCAGCAGCCAGAGTCCGGGGACTAGCAATGAGCAGTTCTTC
TRBJ2-3,-,-,TRBV11-2,CASSLSVNTDTQYF,TGTGCCAGCAGCCTTAGCGTGAACACAGATACGCAGTATTTT
TRBJ2-5,many,TRBD2,TRBV5-1,CASSPGLAGAQETQYF,TGCGCCAGCAGCCCGGGACTAGCGGGGGCCCAAGAGACCCAGTACTTC
TRBJ2-7,many,TRBD2,TRBV12-3/TRBV12-4,CASSLTSGGAYEQYF,TGTGCCAGCAGTTTGACTAGCGGGGGAGCCTACGAGCAGTACTTC